The entry below describes one TCR beta chain. Its antigen is unknown. With V trimmed by 8 bases and J by 3 bases, 0 bases remained unmatched. Germline CDR1 and CDR2: MNHEY and SVGAGI. CDR3 length: 13 amino acids. The use of a sample-barcoded 5' primer and a J-beta primer mix characterized a second PCR of about 7 to 12 cycles. TCRdb fed the 5' RACE reads into MiXCR, producing one record per CDR3 protein. Seen here are 850,000 to 1,100,000 distinct CDR3 sequences, roughly two fifths observed once, and the top ten hold about 12%. The sample belongs to a study of blood T cells in healthy people across ages. Overall study results and limits: TCR beta diversity, measured per million T cells, fell in a roughly linear way with age. When set beside aged donors, long-lived donors presented more naive CD4+ cells and higher diversity. Without sorted subsets, naive and antigen-experienced compartments could not be conclusively compared.

Drawing of peripheral blood yielded 8.5 to 10 milliliters from each donor. This TCR was sampled from a man aged 18-30 years in good health. This chain connects TRBV6-5 to TRBJ2-2; 10 bases agree with TRBD2. The material sequenced was blood. Here the CDR3 DNA reads TGTGCCAGCGGGACTAGCGACACCGGGGAGCTGTTTTTT. This codes for CASGTSDTGELFF.